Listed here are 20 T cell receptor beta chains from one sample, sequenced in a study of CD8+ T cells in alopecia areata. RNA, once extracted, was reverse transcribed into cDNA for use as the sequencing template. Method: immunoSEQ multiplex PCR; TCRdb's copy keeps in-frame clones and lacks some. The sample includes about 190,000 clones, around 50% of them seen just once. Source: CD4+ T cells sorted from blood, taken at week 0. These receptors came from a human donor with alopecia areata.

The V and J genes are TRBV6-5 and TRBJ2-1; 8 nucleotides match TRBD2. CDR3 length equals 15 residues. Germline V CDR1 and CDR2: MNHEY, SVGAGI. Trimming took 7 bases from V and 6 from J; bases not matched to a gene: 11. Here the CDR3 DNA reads TGTGCCAGCACCGATGCGGGGGGTCGTCTCAATGAGCAGTTCTTC. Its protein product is CASTDAGGRLNEQFF.

CDR3 DNA: TGCAGCGTTGAAGGACGGGTCGCGGGGAATGAGCAGTTCTTC. Amino acid sequence: CSVEGRVAGNEQFF. This rearrangement joins TRBV29-1 to TRBJ2-1; TRBD2 might be the D (6 bases). Germline CDR1 SQVTM, CDR2 ANQGSEA. V lost 1 base and J lost 7, with 14 bases in between. This CDR3 has 14 amino acids.

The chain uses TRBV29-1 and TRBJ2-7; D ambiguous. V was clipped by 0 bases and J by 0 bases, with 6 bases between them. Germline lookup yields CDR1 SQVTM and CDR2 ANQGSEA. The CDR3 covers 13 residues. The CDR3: CSVEEGFSYEQYF. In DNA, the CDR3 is TGCAGCGTTGAAGAGGGGTTCTCCTACGAGCAGTACTTC.

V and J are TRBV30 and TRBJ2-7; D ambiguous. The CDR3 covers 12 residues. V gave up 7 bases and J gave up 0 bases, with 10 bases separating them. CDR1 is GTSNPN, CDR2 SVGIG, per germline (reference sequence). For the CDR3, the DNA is TGTGCCTCGACCCATAGCTCCTACGAGCAGTACTTC. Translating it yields CASTHSSYEQYF.

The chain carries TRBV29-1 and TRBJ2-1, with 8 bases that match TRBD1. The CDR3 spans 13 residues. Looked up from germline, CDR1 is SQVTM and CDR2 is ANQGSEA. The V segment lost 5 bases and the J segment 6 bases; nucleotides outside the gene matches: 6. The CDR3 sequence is CSVKDRVGNEQFF. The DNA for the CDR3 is TGCAGCGTTAAGGACAGGGTGGGCAATGAGCAGTTCTTC.

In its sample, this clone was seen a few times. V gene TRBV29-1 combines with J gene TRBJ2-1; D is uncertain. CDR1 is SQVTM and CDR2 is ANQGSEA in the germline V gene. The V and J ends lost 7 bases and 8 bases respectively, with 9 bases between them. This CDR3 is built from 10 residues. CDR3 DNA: TGCAGCGCCGTATGGGATGAGCAGTTCTTC. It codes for CSAVWDEQFF.

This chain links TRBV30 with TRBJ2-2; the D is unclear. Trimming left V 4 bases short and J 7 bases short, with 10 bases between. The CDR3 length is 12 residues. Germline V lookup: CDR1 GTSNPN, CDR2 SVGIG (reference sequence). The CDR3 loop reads CAWKGNGGELFF. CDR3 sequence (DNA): TGTGCCTGGAAGGGCAACGGCGGGGAGCTGTTTTTT.

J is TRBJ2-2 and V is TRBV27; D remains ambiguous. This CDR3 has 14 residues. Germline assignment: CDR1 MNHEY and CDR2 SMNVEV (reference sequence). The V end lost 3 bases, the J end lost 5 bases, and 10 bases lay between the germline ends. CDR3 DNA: TGTGCCAGCAGTTTTGTCTCCGGTACCGGGGAGCTGTTTTTT. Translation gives CASSFVSGTGELFF.

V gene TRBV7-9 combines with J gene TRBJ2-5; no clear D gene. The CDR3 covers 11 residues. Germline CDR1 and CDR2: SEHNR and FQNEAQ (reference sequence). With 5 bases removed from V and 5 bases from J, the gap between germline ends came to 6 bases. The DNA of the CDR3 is TGTGCCAGCAGCGGCTGGGAGACCCAGTACTTC. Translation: CASSGWETQYF.

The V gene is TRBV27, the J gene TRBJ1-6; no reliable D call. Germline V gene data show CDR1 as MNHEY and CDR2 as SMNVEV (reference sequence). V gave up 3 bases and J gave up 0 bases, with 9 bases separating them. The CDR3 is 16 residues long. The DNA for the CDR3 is TGTGCCAGCAGTTTTGGCCACAGCTCCTATAATTCACCCCTCCACTTT. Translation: CASSFGHSSYNSPLHF.

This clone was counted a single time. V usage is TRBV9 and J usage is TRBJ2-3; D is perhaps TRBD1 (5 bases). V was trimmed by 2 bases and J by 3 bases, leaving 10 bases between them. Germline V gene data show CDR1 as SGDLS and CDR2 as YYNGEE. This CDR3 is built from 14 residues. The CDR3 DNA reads TGTGCCAGCAGCGTGACGCAGGGAACAGATACGCAGTATTTT. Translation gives CASSVTQGTDTQYF.

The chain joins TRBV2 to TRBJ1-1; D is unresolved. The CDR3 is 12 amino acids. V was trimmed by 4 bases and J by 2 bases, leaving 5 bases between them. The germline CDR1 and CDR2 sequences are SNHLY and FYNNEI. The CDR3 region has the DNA TGTGCCAGCAGTGCTCAAAACACTGAAGCTTTCTTT. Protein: CASSAQNTEAFF. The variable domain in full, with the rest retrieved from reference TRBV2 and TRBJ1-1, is EPEVTQTPSHQVTQMGQEVILRCVPISNHLYFYWYRQILGQKVEFLVSFYNNEISEKSEIFDDQFSVERPDGSNFTLKIRSTKLEDSAMYFCASSAQNTEAFFGQGTRLTVV.

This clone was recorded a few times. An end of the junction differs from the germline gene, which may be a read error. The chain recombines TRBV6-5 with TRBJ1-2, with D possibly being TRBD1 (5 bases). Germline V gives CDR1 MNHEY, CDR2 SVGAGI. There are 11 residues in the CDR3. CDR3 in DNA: TGTGCCAGCAGGGGCGCCGGGACCGAGGACTTC. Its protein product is CASRGAGTEDF.

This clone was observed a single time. CDR3: CASSARSGLQYEQYF. In DNA form, the CDR3 reads TGTGCCAGCAGCGCACGGTCGGGACTTCAGTACGAGCAGTACTTC. The genes are TRBV9 and TRBJ2-7; D might be TRBD2 (6 bases). The CDR3 is made up of 15 amino acids. Germline lookup yields CDR1 SGDLS and CDR2 YYNGEE. Between the trimmed V and J ends, which lost 3 bases and 4 bases, there was a span of 17 bases.

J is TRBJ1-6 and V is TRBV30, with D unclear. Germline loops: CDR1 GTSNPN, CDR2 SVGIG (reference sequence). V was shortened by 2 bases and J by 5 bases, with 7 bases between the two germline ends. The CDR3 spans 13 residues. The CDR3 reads CAWSSADNSPLHF. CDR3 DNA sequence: TGTGCCTGGAGTTCGGCAGATAATTCACCCCTCCACTTT.

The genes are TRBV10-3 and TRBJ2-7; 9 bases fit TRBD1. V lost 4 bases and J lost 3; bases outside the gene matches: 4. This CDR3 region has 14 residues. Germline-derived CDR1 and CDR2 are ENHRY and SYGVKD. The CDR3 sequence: CAISGTGENYEQYF. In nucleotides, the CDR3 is TGTGCCATCAGTGGGACAGGGGAAAACTACGAGCAGTACTTC.

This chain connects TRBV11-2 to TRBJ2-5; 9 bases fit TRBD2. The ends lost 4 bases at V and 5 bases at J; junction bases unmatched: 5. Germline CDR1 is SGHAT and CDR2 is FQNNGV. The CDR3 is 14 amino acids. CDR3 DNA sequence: TGTGCCAGCAGCTCAATTAGCGGGGGCGAGACCCAGTACTTC. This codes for CASSSISGGETQYF.

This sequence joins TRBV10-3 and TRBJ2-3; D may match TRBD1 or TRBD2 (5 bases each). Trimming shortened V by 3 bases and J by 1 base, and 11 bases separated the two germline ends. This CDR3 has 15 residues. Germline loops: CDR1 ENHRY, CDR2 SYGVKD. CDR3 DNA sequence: TGTGCCATCAGTGACTCGGGGCAGGGCACAGATACGCAGTATTTT. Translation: CAISDSGQGTDTQYF.

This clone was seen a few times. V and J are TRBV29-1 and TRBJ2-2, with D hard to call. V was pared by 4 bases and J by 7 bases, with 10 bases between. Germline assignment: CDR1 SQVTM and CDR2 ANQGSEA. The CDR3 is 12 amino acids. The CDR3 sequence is CSVGGLGGELFF. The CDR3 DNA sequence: TGCAGCGTTGGGGGTCTTGGCGGGGAGCTGTTTTTT.

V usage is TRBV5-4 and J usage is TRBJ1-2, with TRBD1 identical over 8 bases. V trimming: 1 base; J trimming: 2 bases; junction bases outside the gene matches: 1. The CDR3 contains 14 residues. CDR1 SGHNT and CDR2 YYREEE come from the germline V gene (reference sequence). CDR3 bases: TGTGCCAGCAGCTTGAACAGGGGGAACTATGGCTACACCTTC. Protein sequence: CASSLNRGNYGYTF. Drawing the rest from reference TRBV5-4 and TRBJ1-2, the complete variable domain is ETGVTQSPTHLIKTRGQQVTLRCSSQSGHNTVSWYQQALGQGPQFIFQYYREEENGRGNFPPRFSGLQFPNYSSELNVNALELDDSALYLCASSLNRGNYGYTFGSGTRLTVV.